These 17 T cell receptor beta chains originate from one sample sequenced in a study of cytomegalovirus exposure and HLA in healthy donors. A multiplex PCR was run with 60 Vbeta primers and 13 Jbeta primers. The repertoire was sequenced with immunoSEQ multiplex PCR; TCRdb's copy has only in-frame clones and lacks some. The sample lists about 100,000 clones, roughly four fifths occurring once. The sequenced sample consisted of PBMCs. The receptors originated from a woman aged 60-70 years in good health and CMV-seropositive.

CDR3 sequence: CASREQGTEGYTF. The CDR3 nucleotides are TGTGCCAGCAGAGAACAGGGGACGGAAGGCTACACCTTC. This sequence joins TRBV6-5 and TRBJ1-2; 7 nucleotides align to TRBD1. J gave up 8 bases and V 6 bases, and 9 bases lay outside the gene matches. CDR3 length: 13 residues. Germline V gene sequence: CDR1 MNHEY, CDR2 SVGAGI.

V usage is TRBV27 and J usage is TRBJ1-4, with 8 bases matching TRBD1. Germline lookup yields CDR1 MNHEY and CDR2 SMNVEV (reference sequence). This CDR3 is 13 amino acids long. J was trimmed by 5 bases and V by 8 bases; bases with no gene match: 4. The CDR3 protein is CASGTGFNEKLFF. For the CDR3, the DNA is TGTGCCAGCGGGACAGGTTTCAATGAAAAACTGTTTTTT.

For the CDR3, the DNA is TGTGCCAGCAGCGTTTTGGGACTAGCCCCCGGGGAGCTGTTTTTT. It encodes CASSVLGLAPGELFF. This chain uses TRBV9 with TRBJ2-2; 9 nucleotides match TRBD2. The CDR3 has 15 amino acids. Germline V gene data show CDR1 as SGDLS and CDR2 as YYNGEE. The trim removed 2 bases at V and 6 bases at J, leaving 5 bases unmatched. Full variable domain (remainder filled in from reference TRBV9 and TRBJ2-2): DSGVTQTPKHLITATGQRVTLRCSPRSGDLSVYWYQQSLDQGLQFLIQYYNGEERAKGNILERFSAQQFPDLHSELNLSSLELGDSALYFCASSVLGLAPGELFFGEGSRLTVL.

The chain is built from TRBV5-1 and TRBJ2-5, with D possibly TRBD2 on 5 matching bases. V dropped 0 bases and J dropped 4 bases, with 13 bases sitting between them. Germline V gene sequence: CDR1 SGHRS, CDR2 YFSETQ. The CDR3 extends over 15 amino acids. In DNA form, the CDR3 reads TGCGCCAGCAGCTTGGATGAGGGTAGGGTAGAGACCCAGTACTTC. It codes for CASSLDEGRVETQYF.

The rearrangement links TRBV5-1 to TRBJ2-5; no clear D. Per germline, CDR1 SGHRS and CDR2 YFSETQ. V was trimmed by 0 bases and J by 5 bases, leaving 11 bases between them. CDR3 length: 14 amino acids. CDR3 bases: TGCGCCAGCAGCTTGGGGGCTCTTGGGGAGACCCAGTACTTC. This sequence encodes CASSLGALGETQYF.

This chain uses TRBV11-2 with TRBJ2-7; D might be TRBD1 (7 bases). V shed 7 bases and J shed 6 bases, with 13 bases lying between them. The CDR3 length is 12 residues. CDR1 is SGHAT, CDR2 FQNNGV, per germline. The CDR3 nucleotides are TGTGCCAGCACCCAGGGGGGCTCCGAGCAGTACTTC. Protein sequence: CASTQGGSEQYF.

The V call is TRBV14, the J call TRBJ2-7; 7 nucleotides line up with TRBD2. Germline-derived CDR1 and CDR2 are SGHDN and FVKESK. The CDR3 is 16 residues long. The V and J ends lost 3 bases and 2 bases, in that order; junction bases with no gene match: 10. This CDR3 reads CASSQAPGLGTYEQYF. Written as DNA, the CDR3 is TGTGCCAGCAGCCAGGCCCCAGGACTAGGGACCTACGAGCAGTACTTC.

The chain has TRBV5-1 and TRBJ2-2, with 8 bases lining up with TRBD2. CDR1 and CDR2 from the germline V gene are SGHRS and YFSETQ. This CDR3 has 16 residues. V trimming: 6 bases; J trimming: 1 base; junction bases outside the gene matches: 8. CDR3 protein: CASNPGGGLNTGELFF. The CDR3 DNA is TGCGCCAGCAACCCCGGGGGGGGACTGAACACCGGGGAGCTGTTTTTT.

This clone was observed a few times. The genes are TRBV6-5 and TRBJ2-5; 9 bases are a match to TRBD2. This CDR3 has 14 residues. Trimming removed 9 bases from V and 3 bases from J; junction bases left unmatched: 8. Germline values: CDR1 MNHEY, CDR2 SVGAGI. CDR3 protein: CASGGAGGEETQYF. The CDR3 coding sequence is TGTGCCAGTGGGGGAGCGGGAGGCGAAGAGACCCAGTACTTC.

The chain recombines TRBV10-1 with TRBJ1-1; no clear D gene. The CDR3 runs 13 residues. V lost 1 base, J lost 2 bases, and 5 bases lay in between. Germline-derived CDR1 and CDR2 are WNHNN and SYGVQD (reference sequence). The CDR3 loop reads CASSELTNTEAFF. The CDR3, as DNA: TGCGCCAGCAGTGAGTTGACTAACACTGAAGCTTTCTTT.

The chain is built from TRBV5-8 and TRBJ2-1; the match to TRBD2 covers 12 bases. V lost 0 bases to trimming and J lost 8 bases; unmatched junction nucleotides: 9. The CDR3 sequence is 17 residues long. Germline V gene data show CDR1 as SGHTS and CDR2 as YDEGEE. The CDR3 loop reads CASSLAATSGSYYEQFF. The CDR3 DNA follows: TGTGCCAGCAGCTTGGCCGCGACTAGCGGGAGTTACTATGAGCAGTTCTTC.

The chain combines TRBV5-1 with TRBJ2-7, with 9 bases fitting TRBD1. V shed 4 bases and J 5 bases; nucleotides not matched to a gene: 4. From germline, CDR1 is SGHRS and CDR2 YFSETQ. This CDR3 spans 13 amino acids. The CDR3 nucleotides read TGCGCCAGCAGCCGAAGGACAGGGGACGAGCAGTACTTC. This codes for CASSRRTGDEQYF.

A word on this clone: The sample carries other DNA sequences with the same CDR3. This rearrangement joins TRBV11-2 to TRBJ2-5, with 8 bases lining up with TRBD1. Losses at the gene ends were 1 base for V and 2 bases for J; bases not matched to a gene: 3. Looked up from germline, CDR1 is SGHAT and CDR2 is FQNNGV. The CDR3 consists of 15 residues. The CDR3 loop reads CASSLGDRFQETQYF. CDR3 nucleotides: TGTGCCAGCAGCTTAGGGGACAGGTTTCAAGAGACCCAGTACTTC.

The chain joins TRBV20-1 to TRBJ1-2; no clear D gene. Germline CDR1 is DFQATT and CDR2 is SNEGSKA (reference sequence). The V end was cut by 3 bases, the J end by 7 bases, with 9 bases between. The CDR3 covers 11 residues. Here the CDR3 DNA reads TGCAGTGCTAGCGGGATTTCTGGCTACACCTTC. Its translation: CSASGISGYTF.

The chain uses TRBV29-1 and TRBJ2-5; 9 bases are a match to TRBD1. The CDR3 runs 13 residues. Germline-derived CDR1 and CDR2 are SQVTM and ANQGSEA. Germline trimming cut 6 bases from V and 5 bases from J; bases unmatched to any gene: 7. Here the CDR3 reads CSVVQGARETQYF. CDR3 DNA: TGCAGCGTCGTACAGGGGGCAAGGGAGACCCAGTACTTC.

The rearrangement links TRBV27 to TRBJ2-7; 11 bases align to TRBD2. The CDR3 consists of 18 residues. The germline gives CDR1 MNHEY, CDR2 SMNVEV (reference sequence). Trimming cost V 5 bases and J 4 bases; bases outside gene matches: 16. CDR3 residues: CASSPRGLAELMWYEQYF. CDR3 in DNA: TGTGCCAGCAGTCCGCGGGGACTAGCGGAACTAATGTGGTACGAGCAGTACTTC.

The chain carries TRBV19 and TRBJ1-1, with a possible D match to TRBD1 (5 bases). Germline CDR1 LNHDA, CDR2 SQIVND (reference sequence). CDR3 size: 16 residues. V lost 4 bases and J lost 0, with 15 bases in between. The CDR3 nucleotides read TGTGCCAGTAGTAACCGAGGGACTCTCATGAACACTGAAGCTTTCTTT. This codes for CASSNRGTLMNTEAFF.